This T cell receptor beta chain stems from a study of T cells in localized non-small cell lung cancer. Study-level points and caveats: Within adjacent lung there appeared a median around 60 of the top 100 tumor clones. Among blood samples, higher T cell density accompanied longer overall survival.

CDR1 is SGHNT, CDR2 YENEEA, per germline. The CDR3 is 18 residues long. The junction had 8 bases not matched to a gene; V was cut back by 1 base and J by 0 bases. On this clone: Its antigen is unidentified.

Sequencing used immunoSEQ multiplex PCR; TCRdb keeps in-frame clones, though not all of them. The repertoire has around 41,000 clones, around nine tenths of them found once; the top ten carry about 2.6%. This sequence joins TRBV11-3 and TRBJ1-5, with TRBD1 identical over 8 bases. This sequence originates from an older female donor with stage I squamous cell lung carcinoma. The material sequenced was peripheral blood, taken before any cancer treatment. The CDR3 DNA reads as TGTGCCAGCAGCTTAGGTAGGACAGGGCGGAATAGCAATCAGCCCCAGCATTTT. It specifies CASSLGRTGRNSNQPQHF.